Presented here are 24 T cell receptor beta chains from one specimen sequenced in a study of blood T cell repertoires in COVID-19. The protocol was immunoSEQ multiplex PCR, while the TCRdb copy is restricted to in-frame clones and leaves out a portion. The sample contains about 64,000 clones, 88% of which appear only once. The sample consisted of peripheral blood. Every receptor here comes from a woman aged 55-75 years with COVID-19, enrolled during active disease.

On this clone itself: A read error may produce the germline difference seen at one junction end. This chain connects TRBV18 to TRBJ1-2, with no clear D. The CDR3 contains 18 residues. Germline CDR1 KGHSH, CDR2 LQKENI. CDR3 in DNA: TGTGCCAGCTCACCGGCGGGGAGTCGCCCTCAAGAAGGGTATGGCCACACCTTC. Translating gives CASSPAGSRPQEGYGHTF.

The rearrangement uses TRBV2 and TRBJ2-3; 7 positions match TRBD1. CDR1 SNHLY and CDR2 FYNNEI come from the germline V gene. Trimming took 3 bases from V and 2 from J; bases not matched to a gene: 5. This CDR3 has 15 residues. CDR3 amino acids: CASSDDRESTDTQYF. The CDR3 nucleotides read TGTGCCAGCAGTGATGACAGGGAATCCACAGATACGCAGTATTTT.

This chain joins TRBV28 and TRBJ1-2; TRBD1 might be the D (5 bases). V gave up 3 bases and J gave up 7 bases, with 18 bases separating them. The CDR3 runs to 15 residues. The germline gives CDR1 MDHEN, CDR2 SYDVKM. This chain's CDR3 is CASSFGTLGARGYTF. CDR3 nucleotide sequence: TGTGCCAGCAGTTTTGGCACCTTAGGGGCCCGTGGCTACACCTTC.

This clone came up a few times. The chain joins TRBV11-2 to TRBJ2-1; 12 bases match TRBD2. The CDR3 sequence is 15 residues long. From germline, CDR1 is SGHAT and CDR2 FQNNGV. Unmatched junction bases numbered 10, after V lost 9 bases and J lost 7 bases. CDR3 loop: CASSGLAGGPNEQFF. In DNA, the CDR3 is TGTGCCAGTAGTGGGCTAGCGGGAGGGCCAAATGAGCAGTTCTTC.

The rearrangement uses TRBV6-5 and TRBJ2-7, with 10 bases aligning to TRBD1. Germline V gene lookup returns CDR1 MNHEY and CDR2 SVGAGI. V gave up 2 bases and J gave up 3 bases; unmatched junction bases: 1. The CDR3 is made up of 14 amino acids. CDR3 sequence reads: CASSYGDRGYEQYF. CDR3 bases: TGTGCCAGCAGTTACGGGGACAGGGGCTACGAGCAGTACTTC.

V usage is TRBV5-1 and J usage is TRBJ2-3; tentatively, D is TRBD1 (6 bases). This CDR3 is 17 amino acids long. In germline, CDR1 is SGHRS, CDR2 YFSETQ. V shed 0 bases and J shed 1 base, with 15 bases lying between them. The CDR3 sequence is CASSLGNRVSGTDTQYF. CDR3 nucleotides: TGCGCCAGCAGCTTGGGGAACAGGGTCAGCGGCACAGATACGCAGTATTTT. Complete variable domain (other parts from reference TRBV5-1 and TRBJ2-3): KAGVTQTPRYLIKTRGQQVTLSCSPISGHRSVSWYQQTPGQGLQFLFEYFSETQRNKGNFPGRFSGRQFSNSRSEMNVSTLELGDSALYLCASSLGNRVSGTDTQYFGPGTRLTVL.

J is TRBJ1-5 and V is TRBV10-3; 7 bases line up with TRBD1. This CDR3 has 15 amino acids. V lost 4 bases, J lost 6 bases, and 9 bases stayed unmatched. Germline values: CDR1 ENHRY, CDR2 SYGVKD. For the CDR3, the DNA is TGTGCCATCAGTGCAGGCGACAGGGACGGTCAGCCCCAGCATTTT. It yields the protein CAISAGDRDGQPQHF.

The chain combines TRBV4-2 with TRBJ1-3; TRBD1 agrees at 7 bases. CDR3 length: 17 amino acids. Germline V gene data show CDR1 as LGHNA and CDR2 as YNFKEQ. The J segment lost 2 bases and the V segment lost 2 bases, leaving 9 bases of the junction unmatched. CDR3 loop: CASSQSIPGTAGNTIYF. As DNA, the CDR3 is TGTGCCAGCAGCCAATCGATCCCCGGGACAGCTGGAAACACCATATATTTT.

CDR3 sequence reads: CASSLMAGGDGYTF. The CDR3 DNA follows: TGTGCCAGCAGCTTAATGGCAGGGGGCGATGGCTACACCTTC. The chain couples TRBV7-9 to TRBJ1-2; the match to TRBD1 covers 8 bases. From germline, CDR1 is SEHNR and CDR2 FQNEAQ (reference sequence). V lost 2 bases, J lost 6 bases, and 5 bases stayed unmatched. The CDR3 is made up of 14 amino acids.

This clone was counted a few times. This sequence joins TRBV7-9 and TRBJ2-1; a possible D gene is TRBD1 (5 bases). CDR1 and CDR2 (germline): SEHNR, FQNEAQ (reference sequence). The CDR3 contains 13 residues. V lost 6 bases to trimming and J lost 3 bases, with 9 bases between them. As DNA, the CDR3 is TGTGCCAGCAGGCAAGACAGCTACAATGAGCAGTTCTTC. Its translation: CASRQDSYNEQFF.

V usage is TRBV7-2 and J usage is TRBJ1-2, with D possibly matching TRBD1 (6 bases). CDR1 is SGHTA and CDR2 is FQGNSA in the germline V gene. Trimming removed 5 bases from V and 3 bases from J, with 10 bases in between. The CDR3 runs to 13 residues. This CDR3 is CASSPRTDYGYTF. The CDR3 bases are TGTGCCAGCAGCCCCCGGACAGACTATGGCTACACCTTC.

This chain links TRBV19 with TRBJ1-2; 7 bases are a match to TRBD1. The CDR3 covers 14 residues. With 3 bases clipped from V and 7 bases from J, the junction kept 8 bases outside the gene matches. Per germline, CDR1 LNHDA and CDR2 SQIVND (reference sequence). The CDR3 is CASSIGGTDGGYTF. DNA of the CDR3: TGTGCCAGTAGTATCGGCGGGACAGACGGTGGCTACACCTTC.

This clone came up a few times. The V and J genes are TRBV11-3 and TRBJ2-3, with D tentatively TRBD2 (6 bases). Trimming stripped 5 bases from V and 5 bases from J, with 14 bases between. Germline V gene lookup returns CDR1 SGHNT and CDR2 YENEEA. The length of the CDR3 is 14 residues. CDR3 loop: CASSQTLRGDTQYF. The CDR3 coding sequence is TGTGCCAGCAGCCAAACTCTGCGGGGAGATACGCAGTATTTT.

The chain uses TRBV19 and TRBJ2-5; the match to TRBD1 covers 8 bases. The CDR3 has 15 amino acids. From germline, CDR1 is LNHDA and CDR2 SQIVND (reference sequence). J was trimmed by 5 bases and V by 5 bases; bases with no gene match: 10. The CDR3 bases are TGTGCCAGTAGTGCCGGGGACAGGCGAGGGGAGACCCAGTACTTC. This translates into CASSAGDRRGETQYF. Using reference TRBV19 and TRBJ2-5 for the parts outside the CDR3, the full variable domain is DGGITQSPKYLFRKEGQNVTLSCEQNLNHDAMYWYRQDPGQGLRLIYYSQIVNDFQKGDIAEGYSVSREKKESFPLTVTSAQKNPTAFYLCASSAGDRRGETQYFGPGTRLLVL.

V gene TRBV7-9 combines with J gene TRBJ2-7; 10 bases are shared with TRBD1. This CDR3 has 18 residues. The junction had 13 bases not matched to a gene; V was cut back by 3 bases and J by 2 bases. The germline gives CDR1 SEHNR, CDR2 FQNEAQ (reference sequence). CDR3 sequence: CASSLAGPGTGDPYEQYF. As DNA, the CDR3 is TGTGCCAGCAGCTTGGCAGGGCCCGGGACAGGGGACCCCTACGAGCAGTACTTC.

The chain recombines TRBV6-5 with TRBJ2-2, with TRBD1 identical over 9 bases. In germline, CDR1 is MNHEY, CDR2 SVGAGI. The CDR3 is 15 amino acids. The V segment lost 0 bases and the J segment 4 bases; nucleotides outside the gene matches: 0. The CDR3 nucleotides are TGTGCCAGCAGTTACTCGACAGGGGGCACCGGGGAGCTGTTTTTT. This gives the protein CASSYSTGGTGELFF.

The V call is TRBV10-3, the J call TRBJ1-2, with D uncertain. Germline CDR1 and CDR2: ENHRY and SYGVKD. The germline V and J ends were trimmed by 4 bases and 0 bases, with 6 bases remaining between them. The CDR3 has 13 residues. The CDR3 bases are TGTGCCATCAGTGCCCAATCTAACTATGGCTACACCTTC. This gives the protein CAISAQSNYGYTF.

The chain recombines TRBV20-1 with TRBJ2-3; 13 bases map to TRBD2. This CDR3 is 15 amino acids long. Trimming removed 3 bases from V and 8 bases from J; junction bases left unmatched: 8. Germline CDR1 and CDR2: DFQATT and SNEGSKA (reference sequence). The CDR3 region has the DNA TGCAGTGCTAGTGGGACTAGCGGGGACATGGGTACGCAGTATTTT. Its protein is CSASGTSGDMGTQYF.

The chain's CDR3 is CASSSSGDSFYEQYF. The CDR3, as DNA: TGTGCCAGCAGCTCCTCCGGGGACAGTTTCTACGAGCAGTACTTC. The chain combines TRBV7-2 with TRBJ2-7, with 7 bases matching TRBD1. Germline V gene data show CDR1 as SGHTA and CDR2 as FQGNSA. The CDR3 extends over 15 amino acids. Losses at the gene ends were 4 bases for V and 3 bases for J; bases not matched to a gene: 9.

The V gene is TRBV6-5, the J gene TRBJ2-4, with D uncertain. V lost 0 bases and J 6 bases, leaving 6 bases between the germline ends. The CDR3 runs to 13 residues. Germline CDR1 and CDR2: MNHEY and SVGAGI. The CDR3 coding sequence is TGTGCCAGCAGTTACTCGAGTGCAAACATTCAGTACTTC. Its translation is CASSYSSANIQYF.

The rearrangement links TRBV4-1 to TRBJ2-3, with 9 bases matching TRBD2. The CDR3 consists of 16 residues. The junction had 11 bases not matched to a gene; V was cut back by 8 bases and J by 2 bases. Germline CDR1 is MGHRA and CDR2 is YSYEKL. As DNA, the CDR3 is TGCGCCAGCCAAAGGAAGACTAGCGGTTCCACAGATACGCAGTATTTT. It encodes CASQRKTSGSTDTQYF.

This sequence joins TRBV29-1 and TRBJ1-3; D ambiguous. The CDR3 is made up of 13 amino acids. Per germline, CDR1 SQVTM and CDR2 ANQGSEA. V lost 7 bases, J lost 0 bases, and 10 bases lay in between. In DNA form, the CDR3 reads TGCAGCGCGACTCCGAGCTCTGGAAACACCATATATTTT. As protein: CSATPSSGNTIYF. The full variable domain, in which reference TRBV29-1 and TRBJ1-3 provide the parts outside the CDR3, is SAVISQKPSRDICQRGTSLTIQCQVDSQVTMMFWYRQQPGQSLTLIATANQGSEATYESGFVIDKFPISRPNLTFSTLTVSNMSPEDSSIYLCSATPSSGNTIYFGEGSWLTVV.

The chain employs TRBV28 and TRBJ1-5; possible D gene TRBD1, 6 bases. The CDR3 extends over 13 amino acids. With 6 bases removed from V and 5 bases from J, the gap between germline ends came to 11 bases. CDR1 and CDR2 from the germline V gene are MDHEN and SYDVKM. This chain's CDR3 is CASRPQGYQPQHF. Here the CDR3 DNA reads TGTGCCAGCAGACCGCAGGGGTATCAGCCCCAGCATTTT. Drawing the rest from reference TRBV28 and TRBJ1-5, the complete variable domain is DVKVTQSSRYLVKRTGEKVFLECVQDMDHENMFWYRQDPGLGLRLIYFSYDVKMKEKGDIPEGYSVSREKKERFSLILESASTNQTSMYLCASRPQGYQPQHFGDGTRLSIL.

The CDR3 nucleotides are TGTGCCAGCAGCTCACGGGGGGTAAACACTGAAGCTTTCTTT. The encoded protein is CASSSRGVNTEAFF. This chain connects TRBV3-1 (or the pseudogene TRBV3-2) to TRBJ1-1; possibly TRBD1 for D (5 bases). The CDR3 has 14 residues. V was shortened by 5 bases and J by 2 bases, with 12 bases between the two germline ends. Germline loops: CDR1 LGHDT, CDR2 YNNKEL (reference sequence).